One sample yielded the 23 T cell receptor beta chains listed below, sequenced in a study of CD8 T cells in ankylosing spondylitis. MiXCR was run by TCRdb on the 5' RACE reads, yielding one entry per CDR3 protein. The sample includes 210,000 or so distinct CDR3 sequences, 8% to 9% of them seen just once. Specimen: blood, either unsorted or a sorted T cell fraction (not recorded which). The receptor source for this set is a female donor with ankylosing spondylitis or in good health (not recorded which).

This clonotype has a handful of counts. The V call is TRBV29-1, the J call TRBJ1-1; no clear D. Trimming shortened V by 3 bases and J by 5 bases, and 7 bases separated the two germline ends. The CDR3 contains 11 residues. The germline V gene encodes CDR1 SQVTM and CDR2 ANQGSEA. CDR3 amino acids: CSVDRQTEAFF. The CDR3 nucleotides are TGCAGCGTTGACAGGCAAACTGAAGCTTTCTTT.

There are many counts of this clonotype. The J gene is TRBJ1-2, the V gene TRBV12-3 or TRBV12-4; D perhaps matches TRBD1 (5 bases). Trimming cost V 3 bases and J 4 bases, with 9 bases left between them. The CDR3 has 13 residues. CDR3 loop: CASSFRGTYGYTF. The CDR3 nucleotides are TGTGCCAGCAGTTTCCGCGGGACCTATGGCTACACCTTC.

This clonotype was observed at least ten times. This chain uses TRBV23-1 with TRBJ2-2, with unresolved D. TRBV23-1 is flagged as an ORF with uncertain function. The CDR3 runs to 14 residues. V was pared by 9 bases and J by 7 bases, with 18 bases between. The CDR3 is CASPGILTVGELFF. The CDR3 coding sequence is TGCGCCAGTCCTGGAATTCTTACGGTCGGGGAGCTGTTTTTT.

This clonotype appeared many times. The CDR3 region has the DNA TGTGCCAGCAGCCAGGAGGGCCAGGCGGATACGCAGTATTTT. It encodes CASSQEGQADTQYF. The gene calls are TRBV11-1 and TRBJ2-3, with D perhaps TRBD2 (6 bases). The ends were cut back, 5 bases at V and 6 bases at J, with 15 bases in the middle. CDR3 length: 14 amino acids. Germline V gene sequence: CDR1 SGHAT, CDR2 FQDESV (reference sequence).

The V call is TRBV7-2, the J call TRBJ2-2; D perhaps matches TRBD1 (6 bases). CDR1 and CDR2 (germline): SGHTA, FQGNSA. Trimming took off 5 bases at V and 5 bases at J, with 15 bases between the two ends. The CDR3 consists of 15 residues. Written as DNA, the CDR3 is TGTGCCAGCAGCCTCGGACAGTTAATTACCGGGGAGCTGTTTTTT. Residues: CASSLGQLITGELFF.

As for this clonotype: A much larger clonotype is one base distant, so this may be a read error. The chain couples TRBV6-4 to TRBJ1-1; D remains unclear. The CDR3 length is 14 residues. CDR1 and CDR2 from the germline V gene are MRHNA and SNTAGT. CDR3 protein: CASKGSGGNTEASF. CDR3 bases: TGTGCCAGCAAGGGCTCCGGAGGGAACACTGAAGCTTCCTTT.

This clonotype was picked up many times. The chain is built from TRBV5-1 and TRBJ1-5, with D possibly being TRBD1 (5 bases). Germline loops: CDR1 SGHRS, CDR2 YFSETQ. This CDR3 contains 15 residues. Trimming took 0 bases from V and 3 from J, leaving 10 bases between them. CDR3 bases: TGCGCCAGCAGCTTGGGACAGAACTACAATCAGCCCCAGCATTTT. Its protein product is CASSLGQNYNQPQHF.

This clonotype was seen at least ten times. This chain links TRBV4-3 with TRBJ2-5; weak D call: TRBD2 (5 bases). The CDR3 sequence is 16 residues long. Germline V lookup: CDR1 LGHNA, CDR2 YSLEER. The ends were cut back, 4 bases at V and 7 bases at J, with 22 bases in the middle. CDR3 amino acids: CASSLVARDPKGTQYF. The CDR3 DNA sequence: TGCGCCAGCAGCCTCGTCGCCCGGGATCCAAAGGGGACCCAGTACTTC.

This clonotype was seen many times. The rearrangement links TRBV7-9 to TRBJ2-1, with 8 bases fitting TRBD2. From germline, CDR1 is SEHNR and CDR2 FQNEAQ (reference sequence). This CDR3 is 16 amino acids long. Trimming at V came to 5 bases and at J to 5 bases, leaving 11 bases not matched to a gene. CDR3 region: CASSRPGRGRNNEQFF. CDR3 sequence (DNA): TGTGCCAGCAGCCGCCCCGGGAGGGGCCGAAACAATGAGCAGTTCTTC.

This clonotype was observed at least ten times. The rearrangement links TRBV29-1 to TRBJ2-5; D not resolved. Germline loops: CDR1 SQVTM, CDR2 ANQGSEA. Trimming shortened V by 7 bases and J by 4 bases, and 16 bases separated the two germline ends. This CDR3 comprises 13 residues. This chain's CDR3 is CSAAPLYRETQYF. The CDR3 DNA is TGCAGCGCCGCTCCACTATACCGAGAGACCCAGTACTTC.

This clonotype showed up just a few times. The rearrangement uses TRBV29-1 and TRBJ2-1, with 14 bases that match TRBD2. Trimming took 5 bases from V and 7 from J; bases not matched to a gene: 7. Germline-derived CDR1 and CDR2 are SQVTM and ANQGSEA. The CDR3 is 15 residues long. Here the CDR3 reads CSVTRTSGRINEQFF. The CDR3 nucleotides are TGCAGCGTTACCCGGACTAGCGGGAGGATAAATGAGCAGTTCTTC.

CDR3 region: CASSLEGQVSNQPQHF. CDR3 coding DNA: TGTGCCAGCAGCTTAGAAGGACAGGTTAGCAATCAGCCCCAGCATTTT. The chain uses TRBV7-2 and TRBJ1-5, with 7 bases fitting TRBD1. CDR3 size: 16 residues. The germline gives CDR1 SGHTA, CDR2 FQGNSA. The trim removed 1 base at V and 0 bases at J, leaving 3 bases unmatched.

There are many counts of this clonotype. The V gene is TRBV20-1, the J gene TRBJ1-1; the match to TRBD1 covers 8 bases. Germline loops: CDR1 DFQATT, CDR2 SNEGSKA (reference sequence). V lost 7 bases and J lost 10; bases outside the gene matches: 14. The CDR3 loop spans 13 amino acids. Here the CDR3 DNA reads TGCAGTGACCACAAACCCGGGACAGGCGTAGCTTTCTTT. Translating gives CSDHKPGTGVAFF.

At least ten counts were recorded for this clonotype. V gene TRBV20-1 combines with J gene TRBJ2-2; 14 bases line up with TRBD2. The V and J ends lost 5 bases and 0 bases, in that order; junction bases with no gene match: 5. CDR1 and CDR2 (germline): DFQATT, SNEGSKA (reference sequence). The CDR3 contains 17 residues. As DNA, the CDR3 is TGCAGTGCTTTGGGACTAGCGGGAGTGTCGAACACCGGGGAGCTGTTTTTT. Protein sequence: CSALGLAGVSNTGELFF.

Details on this clonotype: It may be a read error: a sequence one base away is much more abundant. The genes are TRBV6-2 or TRBV6-3 and TRBJ2-1; TRBD2 is a possible D gene (5 bases). Germline V gene lookup returns CDR1 MNHEY and CDR2 SVGEGT. V was trimmed by 7 bases and J by 5 bases, leaving 18 bases between them. This CDR3 is built from 15 residues. The CDR3 region is CASTIQERTDNEQFF. CDR3 sequence (DNA): TGTGCCAGCACCATCCAGGAGCGGACCGACAATGAGCAGTTCTTC.

At least ten counts were recorded for this clonotype. J is TRBJ2-1 and V is TRBV5-1; D is possibly TRBD2 (6 bases). Deletions cut 3 bases from V and 4 bases from J, with 14 bases between. This CDR3 has 15 residues. Germline CDR1 reads SGHRS; CDR2 reads YFSETQ. The CDR3 here is CASSSGGGTYNEQFF. The DNA for the CDR3 is TGCGCCAGCAGCTCTGGTGGCGGGACGTACAATGAGCAGTTCTTC.

This clonotype was recorded a few times. The chain links TRBV5-4 to TRBJ2-1; the match to TRBD2 covers 8 bases. CDR1 and CDR2 from the germline V gene are SGHNT and YYREEE (reference sequence). The J segment lost 7 bases and the V segment lost 4 bases, leaving 7 bases of the junction unmatched. CDR3 length: 14 amino acids. As DNA, the CDR3 is TGTGCCAGCAGCGAGAGCGGGAGCGGAAATGAGCAGTTCTTC. This gives the protein CASSESGSGNEQFF.

This clonotype appeared a few times. The V and J genes are TRBV7-9 and TRBJ1-1; D not resolved. Trimming shortened V by 2 bases and J by 8 bases, and 15 bases separated the two germline ends. The CDR3 contains 14 residues. Germline assignment: CDR1 SEHNR and CDR2 FQNEAQ (reference sequence). The CDR3 loop reads CASSLRPRESEAFF. CDR3 bases: TGTGCCAGCAGCTTAAGACCGAGAGAATCCGAAGCTTTCTTT.

This clonotype was detected ten times or more. The gene calls are TRBV20-1 and TRBJ2-1, with D tentatively TRBD2 (6 bases). Germline CDR1 reads DFQATT; CDR2 reads SNEGSKA (reference sequence). This CDR3 spans 11 amino acids. Trimming left V 7 bases short and J 8 bases short, with 12 bases between. In DNA, the CDR3 is TGCAGTGTTTGGGGGGTGGATGAGCAGTTCTTC. Encoded protein: CSVWGVDEQFF.

CDR3 protein: CASSPPTGAVGYTF. DNA of the CDR3: TGTGCCAGCTCACCACCGACGGGGGCGGTTGGCTACACCTTC. The V gene is TRBV18, the J gene TRBJ1-2, with a tentative D call TRBD1 (6 bases). Per germline, CDR1 KGHSH and CDR2 LQKENI. Trimming shortened V by 0 bases and J by 7 bases, and 12 bases separated the two germline ends. This CDR3 comprises 14 residues.

This clonotype has at least ten counts. The CDR3, as DNA: TGCAGTGCTAGCGGGGGGTTCCTAAATGAGCAGTTCTTC. It specifies CSASGGFLNEQFF. The chain is built from TRBV20-1 and TRBJ2-1; 7 nucleotides line up with TRBD2. Per germline, CDR1 DFQATT and CDR2 SNEGSKA (reference sequence). V shed 3 bases, J shed 7 bases, and the junction held 6 bases outside the gene matches. The CDR3 totals 13 residues.

This clonotype was observed a handful of times. The chain uses TRBV7-8 and TRBJ2-1; 9 bases fit TRBD2. The CDR3 consists of 16 residues. The V segment lost 5 bases and the J segment 4 bases; nucleotides outside the gene matches: 9. Per germline, CDR1 SGHVS and CDR2 FQNEAQ. The chain's CDR3 is CASSPRSSGRYNEQFF. In DNA, the CDR3 is TGTGCCAGCAGCCCCCGTAGTAGCGGGAGATACAATGAGCAGTTCTTC.

V and J are TRBV20-1 and TRBJ2-1, with 11 positions matching TRBD2. V was pared by 6 bases and J by 8 bases, with 15 bases of the junction left unmatched. There are 16 residues in the CDR3. Germline V gene data show CDR1 as DFQATT and CDR2 as SNEGSKA (reference sequence). CDR3 amino acids: CSAPTTLAGAGDEQFF. CDR3 nucleotide sequence: TGCAGTGCCCCAACGACACTAGCGGGAGCAGGGGATGAGCAGTTCTTC.